The rows below give T cell receptor beta chains drawn from one sample of a study of early T cells in non-severe SARS-CoV-2 infection. A single record per CDR3 protein comes from TCRdb applying MiXCR to the 5' RACE reads. The sample consists of roughly 48,000 distinct CDR3 sequences, about 4.2% of them appearing once. Sequencing was performed on whole blood. Receptors originate from an adult who was a healthcare worker with PCR-confirmed SARS-CoV-2 infection or an uninfected control (not recorded which). The CDR3 runs from the conserved cysteine through the conserved F or W. The D gene is left open where the match is weak. Not every row has a clone size; where given, it reads once, few, many or a size class.

j_gene: TRBJ1-5; v_gene: TRBV19; d_gene: TRBD1; abundance: many; CDR3nt: TGTGCCAGTAGTACCGGACAGGGGGGAGGTCAGCCCCAGCATTTT; CDR3aa: CASSTGQGGGQPQHF
j_gene: TRBJ1-1; v_gene: TRBV7-2; d_gene: -; abundance: many; CDR3nt: TGTGCCAGCAGCTTTTCGGCGGGGGAGAACACTGAAGCTTTCTTT; CDR3aa: CASSFSAGENTEAFF
j_gene: TRBJ1-2; v_gene: TRBV7-9; d_gene: TRBD1; abundance: few; CDR3nt: TGTGCCAGCAGCACGCCGGGACAGACCTATGGCTACACCTTC; CDR3aa: CASSTPGQTYGYTF
j_gene: TRBJ1-6; v_gene: TRBV29-1; d_gene: TRBD1; abundance: many; CDR3nt: TGCAGCGTCGGGACAGGGGATAATTCACCCCTCCACTTT; CDR3aa: CSVGTGDNSPLHF
j_gene: TRBJ2-3; v_gene: TRBV10-3; d_gene: TRBD2; abundance: many; CDR3nt: TGTGCCACCAGAGCGGGGGACACAGATACGCAGTATTTT; CDR3aa: CATRAGDTDTQYF
j_gene: TRBJ1-2; v_gene: TRBV2; d_gene: -; abundance: many; CDR3nt: TGTGCCAGCAGTGAATCCGGGACACCCCGAGGGGGCTACACCTTC; CDR3aa: CASSESGTPRGGYTF
j_gene: TRBJ2-7; v_gene: TRBV24-1; d_gene: -; abundance: many; CDR3nt: TGTGCCACCAATTCGGACGAGGACGAGCAGTACTTC; CDR3aa: CATNSDEDEQYF
j_gene: TRBJ2-1; v_gene: TRBV27; d_gene: -; abundance: many; CDR3nt: TGTGCCAGCAGTTTAAAGGCAGGGGATAGGGAGTTCTTC; CDR3aa: CASSLKAGDREFF
j_gene: TRBJ2-3; v_gene: TRBV6-2/TRBV6-3; d_gene: TRBD2; abundance: many; CDR3nt: TGTGCCAGCAGACTAGCGGTCACAGATACGCAGTATTTT; CDR3aa: CASRLAVTDTQYF
j_gene: TRBJ1-2; v_gene: TRBV20-1; d_gene: -; abundance: -; CDR3nt: TGCAGTGCTAGAGATGTGGGGACGGGTTCCTATGGCTACACCTTC; CDR3aa: CSARDVGTGSYGYTF
j_gene: TRBJ2-2; v_gene: TRBV6-2/TRBV6-3; d_gene: -; abundance: many; CDR3nt: TGTGCCGGTGGGACCGGGACGGCGAACACCGGGGAGCTGTTTTTT; CDR3aa: CAGGTGTANTGELFF
j_gene: TRBJ2-4; v_gene: TRBV14; d_gene: -; abundance: -; CDR3nt: TGTGCCAGCAGCCTGGGGACAACAAACATTCAGTACTTC; CDR3aa: CASSLGTTNIQYF
j_gene: TRBJ1-2; v_gene: TRBV27; d_gene: TRBD1; abundance: -; CDR3nt: TGTGCCAGCAGTTTATCCCGAACAGGGGGGTTTTACACCTTC; CDR3aa: CASSLSRTGGFYTF
j_gene: TRBJ2-5; v_gene: TRBV10-3; d_gene: -; abundance: -; CDR3nt: TGTGCCATCAGTGAGGATAATAGGGAGAGCGAGACCCAGTACTTC; CDR3aa: CAISEDNRESETQYF
j_gene: TRBJ1-2; v_gene: TRBV29-1; d_gene: -; abundance: few; CDR3nt: TGCAGCGCCGAGACGGGATACTATGGCTACACCTTC; CDR3aa: CSAETGYYGYTF
j_gene: TRBJ2-3; v_gene: TRBV7-2; d_gene: -; abundance: few; CDR3nt: TGTGCCAGCAGCCCAGGGAGTTCCAGTCCAAGAGATACGCAGTATTTT; CDR3aa: CASSPGSSSPRDTQYF
j_gene: TRBJ2-3; v_gene: TRBV12-3/TRBV12-4; d_gene: TRBD1; abundance: many; CDR3nt: TGTGCCAGCCATACTGGGACAGGGCAAGATACGCAGTATTTT; CDR3aa: CASHTGTGQDTQYF
j_gene: TRBJ1-2; v_gene: TRBV19; d_gene: -; abundance: -; CDR3nt: TGTGCCAGTAGTATCTTTAATGGCGTAGGACAGCTCAATGACTACACCTTC; CDR3aa: CASSIFNGVGQLNDYTF
j_gene: TRBJ2-3; v_gene: TRBV11-3; d_gene: -; abundance: many; CDR3nt: TGTGCCAGCAGCCATCGGGGCACAGATACGCAGTATTTT; CDR3aa: CASSHRGTDTQYF
j_gene: TRBJ2-7; v_gene: TRBV29-1; d_gene: -; abundance: many; CDR3nt: TGCAGCGTTGGGAAAGGGTCTCTCGAGCAGTACTTC; CDR3aa: CSVGKGSLEQYF
j_gene: TRBJ1-5; v_gene: TRBV18; d_gene: TRBD1; abundance: few; CDR3nt: TGTGCCAGCTCACCCGGGACAGGAGCGCTTAATCAGCCCCAGCATTTT; CDR3aa: CASSPGTGALNQPQHF
j_gene: TRBJ1-5; v_gene: TRBV19; d_gene: -; abundance: many; CDR3nt: TGTGCCAGTAGTACCCCGGAGGGAGTGAAGAATCAGCCCCAGCATTTT; CDR3aa: CASSTPEGVKNQPQHF
j_gene: TRBJ2-6; v_gene: TRBV6-6; d_gene: -; abundance: few; CDR3nt: TGTGCCAGCGGAAACGGCCGGGCTGGGGCCAACGTCCTGACTTTC; CDR3aa: CASGNGRAGANVLTF
j_gene: TRBJ2-3; v_gene: TRBV19; d_gene: -; abundance: few; CDR3nt: TGTGCCAGTAGACCACTGGAGGGCACAGATACGCAGTATTTT; CDR3aa: CASRPLEGTDTQYF
j_gene: TRBJ1-5; v_gene: TRBV6-1; d_gene: -; abundance: many; CDR3nt: TGTGCCAGTGTTGACAGTTATAGCAATCAGCCCCAGCATTTT; CDR3aa: CASVDSYSNQPQHF
j_gene: TRBJ2-5; v_gene: TRBV18; d_gene: -; abundance: -; CDR3nt: TGTGCCAGCTCACCGCCGGGGGCCTACCAAGAGACCCAGTACTTC; CDR3aa: CASSPPGAYQETQYF
j_gene: TRBJ2-3; v_gene: TRBV2; d_gene: -; abundance: many; CDR3nt: TGTGCCAGCAGTGATGTGGGGGCTAACACAGATACGCAGTATTTT; CDR3aa: CASSDVGANTDTQYF
j_gene: TRBJ2-3; v_gene: TRBV5-1; d_gene: -; abundance: many; CDR3nt: TGCGCCAGCAGCATGGACTCCTGGGGGGTAGATACGCAGTATTTT; CDR3aa: CASSMDSWGVDTQYF
j_gene: TRBJ2-2; v_gene: TRBV29-1; d_gene: -; abundance: many; CDR3nt: TGCAGCGTTGAACGAGGGGACAACACCGGGGAGCTGTTTTTT; CDR3aa: CSVERGDNTGELFF
j_gene: TRBJ1-3; v_gene: TRBV12-5; d_gene: -; abundance: many; CDR3nt: TGTGCTAGTGGTTTGGACGCGGGAGTAGGATCTGGAAACACCATATATTTT; CDR3aa: CASGLDAGVGSGNTIYF
j_gene: TRBJ2-1; v_gene: TRBV5-6; d_gene: TRBD1; abundance: many; CDR3nt: TGTGCCAGCAGCTTGGTCGGGACAGGGGGCTTGTACAATGAGCAGTTCTTC; CDR3aa: CASSLVGTGGLYNEQFF
j_gene: TRBJ2-2; v_gene: TRBV18; d_gene: -; abundance: many; CDR3nt: TGTGCCAGCTCACCACCCACCCTGAACACCGGGGAGCTGTTTTTT; CDR3aa: CASSPPTLNTGELFF
j_gene: TRBJ2-1; v_gene: TRBV5-4; d_gene: -; abundance: many; CDR3nt: TGTGCCAGCAGTTTCAGGGACGCTGAGCAGTTCTTC; CDR3aa: CASSFRDAEQFF
j_gene: TRBJ2-3; v_gene: TRBV20-1; d_gene: -; abundance: few; CDR3nt: TGCAGTGCCGTTGGTAGGAGGTCCACAGATACGCAGTATTTT; CDR3aa: CSAVGRRSTDTQYF
j_gene: TRBJ2-7; v_gene: TRBV5-1; d_gene: -; abundance: few; CDR3nt: TGCGCCAGCAGCTTGGTTGGCGGGATGATCACCTACGAGCAGTACTTC; CDR3aa: CASSLVGGMITYEQYF
j_gene: TRBJ2-3; v_gene: TRBV3-1; d_gene: TRBD1; abundance: many; CDR3nt: TGTGCCAGCAGTTACCGGGGACAGGGGAGGACAGATACGCAGTATTTT; CDR3aa: CASSYRGQGRTDTQYF
j_gene: TRBJ2-7; v_gene: TRBV4-1; d_gene: -; abundance: many; CDR3nt: TGCGCCAGCAGCCACCCGGTGAGGGGAAGCTACGAGCAGTACTTC; CDR3aa: CASSHPVRGSYEQYF
j_gene: TRBJ2-3; v_gene: TRBV6-4; d_gene: -; abundance: -; CDR3nt: TGTGCCAGCAGTGAGGCAGGCATGCTGGATACGCAGTATTTT; CDR3aa: CASSEAGMLDTQYF
j_gene: TRBJ1-1; v_gene: TRBV9; d_gene: TRBD1; abundance: many; CDR3nt: TGTGCCAGCAGCGCGGCAGGGGGCCTCACTGAAGCTTTCTTT; CDR3aa: CASSAAGGLTEAFF
j_gene: TRBJ2-3; v_gene: TRBV20-1; d_gene: -; abundance: -; CDR3nt: TGCAGTGCCCCCCGGGGAGGCAGGGAAGATACGCAGTATTTT; CDR3aa: CSAPRGGREDTQYF
j_gene: TRBJ2-1; v_gene: TRBV6-2/TRBV6-3; d_gene: TRBD2; abundance: many; CDR3nt: TGTGCCAGCAGTTACTGGACTAGTGGAAGGGATGAGCAGTTCTTC; CDR3aa: CASSYWTSGRDEQFF
j_gene: TRBJ1-3; v_gene: TRBV4-1; d_gene: -; abundance: many; CDR3nt: TGCGCCAGCAGCCAAGATTGGGGGGCAGGGGATCCTGGAAACACCATATATTTT; CDR3aa: CASSQDWGAGDPGNTIYF
j_gene: TRBJ1-1; v_gene: TRBV4-1; d_gene: -; abundance: many; CDR3nt: TGCGCCAGCAGCCAAACTATGAACACTGAAGCTTTCTTT; CDR3aa: CASSQTMNTEAFF
j_gene: TRBJ2-3; v_gene: TRBV19; d_gene: -; abundance: many; CDR3nt: TGTGCCAGTAGGGATTCCTTTGGAGGCACAGATACGCAGTATTTT; CDR3aa: CASRDSFGGTDTQYF
j_gene: TRBJ1-4; v_gene: TRBV18; d_gene: TRBD1; abundance: many; CDR3nt: TGTGCCAGCTCACCGACAGGGCCCGCAACTAATGAAAAACTGTTTTTT; CDR3aa: CASSPTGPATNEKLFF
j_gene: TRBJ2-4; v_gene: TRBV27; d_gene: -; abundance: many; CDR3nt: TGTGCCAGCAGTAGGAATTCGGAAAACATTCAGTACTTC; CDR3aa: CASSRNSENIQYF
j_gene: TRBJ2-3; v_gene: TRBV6-1; d_gene: -; abundance: few; CDR3nt: TGTGCCAGCAGTAAACAAGAAACTAGCACAGATACGCAGTATTTT; CDR3aa: CASSKQETSTDTQYF
j_gene: TRBJ2-7; v_gene: TRBV29-1; d_gene: TRBD1; abundance: many; CDR3nt: TGCAGCGTTGAAGTGACAGGGGGCCGGTCTTACGAGCAGTACTTC; CDR3aa: CSVEVTGGRSYEQYF
j_gene: TRBJ2-1; v_gene: TRBV3-1; d_gene: -; abundance: many; CDR3nt: TGTGCCAGCAGCGGGCGGGACCACCTCTTGGATGAGCAGTTCTTC; CDR3aa: CASSGRDHLLDEQFF
j_gene: TRBJ2-7; v_gene: TRBV4-3; d_gene: TRBD1; abundance: many; CDR3nt: TGCGCCAGCAGCCAAGGGACAGGACCCTACGAGCAGTACTTC; CDR3aa: CASSQGTGPYEQYF
j_gene: TRBJ2-1; v_gene: TRBV10-3; d_gene: TRBD2; abundance: many; CDR3nt: TGTGCCATCAGTGAGTCAGCGGGGGGGACGATCAATGAGCAGTTCTTC; CDR3aa: CAISESAGGTINEQFF
j_gene: TRBJ2-3; v_gene: TRBV10-3; d_gene: TRBD1; abundance: many; CDR3nt: TGTGCTATTAAGGATGGACAGGGCCCAGATACGCAGTATTTT; CDR3aa: CAIKDGQGPDTQYF
j_gene: TRBJ2-3; v_gene: TRBV19; d_gene: -; abundance: many; CDR3nt: TGTGCCAGTAGTCTATTTGGGGGAACTAGCACAGATACGCAGTATTTT; CDR3aa: CASSLFGGTSTDTQYF
j_gene: TRBJ1-5; v_gene: TRBV19; d_gene: -; abundance: many; CDR3nt: TGTGCCAGTCGATCCACGGGCTATAGCGGCAATCAGCCCCAGCATTTT; CDR3aa: CASRSTGYSGNQPQHF
j_gene: TRBJ2-3; v_gene: TRBV20-1; d_gene: TRBD1; abundance: -; CDR3nt: TGCAGTGCTCGGCAGACAGGGCGCACAGATACGCAGTATTTT; CDR3aa: CSARQTGRTDTQYF
j_gene: TRBJ1-4; v_gene: TRBV20-1; d_gene: -; abundance: few; CDR3nt: TGCAGTGCTAGGACAGCAACTAATGAAAAACTGTTTTTT; CDR3aa: CSARTATNEKLFF
j_gene: TRBJ2-4; v_gene: TRBV28; d_gene: TRBD1; abundance: many; CDR3nt: TGTGCCAGCAGTTTATATGGGGTAGGGACAGGGGCCAAAAACATTCAGTACTTC; CDR3aa: CASSLYGVGTGAKNIQYF
j_gene: TRBJ2-4; v_gene: TRBV27; d_gene: -; abundance: -; CDR3nt: TGTGCCAGCAGTTTTAGTCTAGCCAAAAACATTCAGTACTTC; CDR3aa: CASSFSLAKNIQYF
j_gene: TRBJ2-7; v_gene: TRBV29-1; d_gene: -; abundance: -; CDR3nt: TGCAGCGTTGAATGGTCAGGGTACCCTTACGAGCAGTACTTC; CDR3aa: CSVEWSGYPYEQYF